These T cell receptor beta chains were read from a single sample in a study of blood T cell repertoires in COVID-19. Sequencing used immunoSEQ multiplex PCR; TCRdb keeps in-frame clones, though not all of them. This sample carries about 120,000 clones, over 70% of them seen once, and the ten largest clones take 2.3%. Sequencing input: peripheral blood. The source is a man aged 65 to 79 with acute or convalescent COVID-19. Each CDR3 is given with its conserved first and last residue. Fields, in order: V gene, D gene, clone size, J gene, CDR3 DNA, CDR3 protein. A D gene is named only where the DNA matches it firmly. Clone size, where shown, is once, few, many, or a class for clones that have expanded.

>TRBV19|TRBD2|NA|TRBJ2-1
TGTGCCAGTAGTATGGCGCTAGCGGGGGGGAGTGAGCAGTTCTTC
CASSMALAGGSEQFF
>TRBV5-1|NA|NA|TRBJ1-5
TGCGCCAGCAGCTTGGCCGGGGATCAGCCCCAGCATTTT
CASSLAGDQPQHF
>TRBV3-1/TRBV3-2|NA|NA|TRBJ1-5
TGTGCCAGCAGCCAAGTTCCAGGGCCGGAACAGCCCCAGCATTTT
CASSQVPGPEQPQHF
>TRBV5-6|NA|NA|TRBJ2-2
TGTGCCAGCAGCTGGGGGCCCGAAAGGACCGGGGAGCTGTTTTTT
CASSWGPERTGELFF
>TRBV6-2/TRBV6-3|TRBD1|NA|TRBJ1-1
TGTGCCAGCAGTTGGACAAATACAGGGGGGAACACTGAAGCTTTCTTT
CASSWTNTGGNTEAFF
>TRBV7-2|TRBD1|NA|TRBJ1-1
TGTGCCAGCAGCTTTAATCAGGGGGGCACTGAAGCTTTCTTT
CASSFNQGGTEAFF
>TRBV6-5|NA|NA|TRBJ1-2
TGTGCCAGCCGCGGTTTTGGCTACACCTTC
CASRGFGYTF
>TRBV19|TRBD1|NA|TRBJ2-3
TGTGCCAGTAGCCTGACAGGGGTGAGCACAGATACGCAGTATTTT
CASSLTGVSTDTQYF
>TRBV12-3/TRBV12-4|NA|NA|TRBJ2-2
TGTGCCAGCAGTTTTTATACCGGGGAGCTGTTTTTT
CASSFYTGELFF
>TRBV18|TRBD1|NA|TRBJ1-1
TGTGCCAGCTCACCACGGACAGGGGGTGCGGACACTGAAGCTTTCTTT
CASSPRTGGADTEAFF
>TRBV15|NA|NA|TRBJ1-5
TGTGCCACCAGCAGAGGGGGCGGCAATCAGCCCCAGCATTTT
CATSRGGGNQPQHF
>TRBV30|TRBD1|few|TRBJ1-6
TGTGCCTGGACGGGACAGATAAATTCACCCCTCCACTTT
CAWTGQINSPLHF
>TRBV10-3|TRBD1|NA|TRBJ1-3
TGTGCCATCAGTGAGTCCAGACAGGGAGCGCCTGGAAACACCATATATTTT
CAISESRQGAPGNTIYF
>TRBV6-2/TRBV6-3|NA|NA|TRBJ1-3
TGTGCCAGCAGTTTGGACAGACTCCGCGGAAACACCATATATTTT
CASSLDRLRGNTIYF
>TRBV6-2/TRBV6-3|TRBD1|once|TRBJ2-7
TGTGCCAGCAGTTACCGCGGACAGGGGAACGAGCAGTACTTC
CASSYRGQGNEQYF
>TRBV6-5|NA|NA|TRBJ1-2
TGTGCCAGCAGTTACTCGCTAGGGGATTATGGCTACACCTTC
CASSYSLGDYGYTF
>TRBV5-1|TRBD2|NA|TRBJ2-7
TGCGCCAGCAGCTCCGGGACTAGCGGGAACGAGCAGTACTTC
CASSSGTSGNEQYF
>TRBV28|TRBD1|NA|TRBJ1-5
TGTGCCAGCAACGACAGGGTTTATAGCAATCAGCCCCAGCATTTT
CASNDRVYSNQPQHF
>TRBV6-5|TRBD1|NA|TRBJ1-2
TGTGCCAGCAGCCCCAGGGGGATGTATGGCTACACCTTC
CASSPRGMYGYTF
>TRBV18|NA|NA|TRBJ1-1
TGTGCCAGCTCACCAAGCCAGGGGTTGAACACTGAAGCTTTCTTT
CASSPSQGLNTEAFF
>TRBV29-1|TRBD1|NA|TRBJ1-2
TGCAGCGTAGACAGGGTTGGGGACTATGGCTACACCTTC
CSVDRVGDYGYTF
>TRBV5-1|NA|NA|TRBJ1-1
TGCGCCAGCAGCTACGGGACAATTAAGGACACTGAAGCTTTCTTT
CASSYGTIKDTEAFF
>TRBV7-2|NA|once|TRBJ1-5
TGTGCCAGCAGCTTCGGATCAGGGGATCAGCCCCAGCATTTT
CASSFGSGDQPQHF
>TRBV4-2|TRBD1|NA|TRBJ1-2
TGTGCCAGCAGCCAAGATGTTTTAATAGGGGGACAGGGGGCGTATGGCTACACCTTC
CASSQDVLIGGQGAYGYTF
>TRBV11-3|NA|NA|TRBJ1-5
TGTGCCAGCAGCTCAGACGGAGGTCATCAGCCCCAGCATTTT
CASSSDGGHQPQHF
>TRBV6-6|TRBD1|NA|TRBJ1-2
TGTGCCAGCAGTTACTCACAGGGGGTTGGCTACACCTTC
CASSYSQGVGYTF
>TRBV29-1|TRBD1|NA|TRBJ2-2
TGCAGCGTGACCGGGACAGGGGGAGTCACCGGGGAGCTGTTTTTT
CSVTGTGGVTGELFF
>TRBV19|NA|NA|TRBJ1-6
TGTGCCAGTAGTTCAGACAAATATAATTCACCCCTCCACTTT
CASSSDKYNSPLHF
>TRBV27|NA|NA|TRBJ2-4
TGTGCCAGCAGCCCTAACCGGATCCCCGGGAGCTCCATTCAGTACTTC
CASSPNRIPGSSIQYF
>TRBV9|TRBD1|NA|TRBJ2-1
TGTGCCAGCAGCGCCGGACAGGGGGTCTGGGAAGAGCAGTTCTTC
CASSAGQGVWEEQFF
>TRBV4-3|NA|NA|TRBJ1-5
TGCGCCAGCAGCCAAGGAAACAGGGTGGGTCAGCCCCAGCATTTT
CASSQGNRVGQPQHF
>TRBV2|NA|NA|TRBJ2-7
TGTGCCAGCAGTGAAATTGACACAGCCTACGAGCAGTACTTC
CASSEIDTAYEQYF
>TRBV5-4|NA|NA|TRBJ2-3
TGTGCCAGCAGCCTTGTACAGGGACCCAGGGATACGCAGTATTTT
CASSLVQGPRDTQYF
>TRBV7-8|TRBD2|NA|TRBJ2-5
TGTGCCAGCAGCTTGACTAGCGGGGAACAGACCCAGTACTTC
CASSLTSGEQTQYF
>TRBV5-1|NA|NA|TRBJ1-1
TGCGCCAGCAGCTTATCGACAGGCCAAATGAACACTGAAGCTTTCTTT
CASSLSTGQMNTEAFF
>TRBV9|NA|NA|TRBJ1-6
TGTGCCAGCAGCGCGAACGTGCTCGAGGGTTCACCCCTCCACTTT
CASSANVLEGSPLHF
>TRBV27|NA|NA|TRBJ2-7
TGTGCCAGCAGTTTTATGGACCCCGGGGGCTCCTACGAGCAGTACTTC
CASSFMDPGGSYEQYF
>TRBV18|NA|NA|TRBJ1-2
TGTGCCAGCTCGCCCGACAATAACTATGGCTACACCTTC
CASSPDNNYGYTF
>TRBV5-1|TRBD2|NA|TRBJ2-1
TGCGCCAGCAGCCAATGGACTAGCGGGGGGGTGTCCTACAATGAGCAGTTCTTC
CASSQWTSGGVSYNEQFF
>TRBV19|NA|NA|TRBJ1-2
TGTGCCAGTAGAACCGGGACAAGGATCTTCTATGGCTACACCTTC
CASRTGTRIFYGYTF
>TRBV6-5|NA|NA|TRBJ1-5
TGTGCCAGCAGTTACTCCGGGGGAAGCAATCAGCCCCAGCATTTT
CASSYSGGSNQPQHF
>TRBV5-8|TRBD1|NA|TRBJ1-5
TGTGCCAGCAGCCAGACAGGGGGCAACAATCAGCCCCAGCATTTT
CASSQTGGNNQPQHF
>TRBV30|NA|NA|TRBJ1-2
TGTGCCTGGAGTCCCTCTTATGGCTACACCTTC
CAWSPSYGYTF
>TRBV5-6|NA|NA|TRBJ2-2
TGTGCCAGCAGATCTACAGGAACAGCTTGGGTCGGGGAGCTGTTTTTT
CASRSTGTAWVGELFF
>TRBV7-2|TRBD1|NA|TRBJ1-1
TGTGCCAGCAGCACGGACAGGGGTAGGACTGAAGCTTTCTTT
CASSTDRGRTEAFF
>TRBV3-1/TRBV3-2|NA|NA|TRBJ1-2
TGTGCCAGCAGCCCGTTGGCGGGGTTGGGCCACTATGGCTACACCTTC
CASSPLAGLGHYGYTF
>TRBV10-3|NA|NA|TRBJ1-3
TGTGCCAGCGCGCCACGAGGGGGAAACACCATATATTTT
CASAPRGGNTIYF
>TRBV4-3|NA|NA|TRBJ1-1
TGCGCCAGCAGCCAAGAAGTCAGGCAGGGGCGTTGGACTTTCTTT
CASSQEVRQGRWTFF